This T cell receptor beta chain derives from a study of neurological immune-mediated disorders. Specified time point: longitudinal time-point 2. The germline gives CDR1 DFQATT, CDR2 SNEGSKA (reference sequence). V lost 3 bases to trimming and J lost 1 base, with 10 bases between them. The CDR3 is 15 residues long. This clonotype was counted ten times or more. The method for making cDNA was 5'RACE, and it used 10-nucleotide random UMIs. Via MiXCR, TCRdb re-called the 5' RACE reads, giving one row per CDR3 protein. The sample has over 75,000 distinct CDR3 sequences; about 5% are singletons. J is TRBJ2-6 and V is TRBV20-1; unclear D gene. This sequence was found in a woman in her fifties or sixties with multiple sclerosis. The sample consisted of PBMCs. The CDR3 region is CSASPPGSGANVLTF. In DNA form, the CDR3 reads TGCAGTGCTAGTCCTCCAGGATCTGGGGCCAACGTCCTGACTTTC.